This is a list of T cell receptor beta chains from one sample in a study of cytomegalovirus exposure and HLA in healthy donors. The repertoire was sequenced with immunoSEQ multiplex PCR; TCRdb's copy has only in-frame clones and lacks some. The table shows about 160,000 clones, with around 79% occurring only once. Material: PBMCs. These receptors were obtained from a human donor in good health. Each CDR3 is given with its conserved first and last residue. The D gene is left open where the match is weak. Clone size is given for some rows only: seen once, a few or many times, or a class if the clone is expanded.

CDR3nt: TGCGCCAGCAGAGGGGAAGGAAACACCGGGGAGCTGTTTTTT; CDR3aa: CASRGEGNTGELFF; j_gene: TRBJ2-2; v_gene: TRBV5-1; abundance: -; d_gene: -
CDR3nt: TGTGCCAGTAATGATGGGCTAGCGGGACCCTACGAGCAGTACTTC; CDR3aa: CASNDGLAGPYEQYF; j_gene: TRBJ2-7; v_gene: TRBV19; abundance: -; d_gene: TRBD2
CDR3nt: TGCGCCAGCAGCCCTAAGGGAGCGGGAGACATAGATACGCAGTATTTT; CDR3aa: CASSPKGAGDIDTQYF; j_gene: TRBJ2-3; v_gene: TRBV5-1; abundance: -; d_gene: TRBD2
CDR3nt: TGTGCCAGCAGGGCTACTAGCGGGAATGAGCAGTTCTTC; CDR3aa: CASRATSGNEQFF; j_gene: TRBJ2-1; v_gene: TRBV7-9; abundance: -; d_gene: TRBD2
CDR3nt: TGTGCCAGCAGCGTAGCGGGGGTCACCGGGGAGCTGTTTTTT; CDR3aa: CASSVAGVTGELFF; j_gene: TRBJ2-2; v_gene: TRBV9; abundance: once; d_gene: -
CDR3nt: TGTGCCTGGAGTGTCCCCAATGGGAGAGGCACAGATACGCAGTATTTT; CDR3aa: CAWSVPNGRGTDTQYF; j_gene: TRBJ2-3; v_gene: TRBV30; abundance: -; d_gene: -
CDR3nt: TGTGCCAGCAGCCAGACAGGGAGTAATCAGCCCCAGCATTTT; CDR3aa: CASSQTGSNQPQHF; j_gene: TRBJ1-5; v_gene: TRBV5-6; abundance: -; d_gene: TRBD1
CDR3nt: TGTGCCAGCAGCTCCGCCCTTGAGTACGAGCAGTACTTC; CDR3aa: CASSSALEYEQYF; j_gene: TRBJ2-7; v_gene: TRBV5-4; abundance: -; d_gene: -
CDR3nt: TGTGCCAGCAGTGACTTGGGGCAGAAGAGGAATGAGCAGTTCTTC; CDR3aa: CASSDLGQKRNEQFF; j_gene: TRBJ2-1; v_gene: TRBV6-4; abundance: -; d_gene: -
CDR3nt: TGTGCCACTCTACCTCGGGGGGGGTACACTGAAGCTTTCTTT; CDR3aa: CATLPRGGYTEAFF; j_gene: TRBJ1-1; v_gene: TRBV19; abundance: once; d_gene: -
CDR3nt: TGTGCCAGCAGTGGGAACAGGGATAGCAATCAGCCCCAGCATTTT; CDR3aa: CASSGNRDSNQPQHF; j_gene: TRBJ1-5; v_gene: TRBV6-1; abundance: -; d_gene: -
CDR3nt: TGTGCCAGCAGTTTAGTTTTAGCTAACTATGGCTACACCTTC; CDR3aa: CASSLVLANYGYTF; j_gene: TRBJ1-2; v_gene: TRBV27; abundance: -; d_gene: -
CDR3nt: TGTGCCAGCAGTTTTGGACAGGGTGACCAAGAGACCCAGTACTTC; CDR3aa: CASSFGQGDQETQYF; j_gene: TRBJ2-5; v_gene: TRBV27; abundance: once; d_gene: TRBD1
CDR3nt: TGTGCCAGCAGCTTAGCGGGACAGAGCTACGAGCAGTACTTC; CDR3aa: CASSLAGQSYEQYF; j_gene: TRBJ2-7; v_gene: TRBV7-2; abundance: -; d_gene: TRBD1
CDR3nt: TGCGCCAGCAGCTTGCACAGAACGAACACTGAAGCTTTCTTT; CDR3aa: CASSLHRTNTEAFF; j_gene: TRBJ1-1; v_gene: TRBV5-1; abundance: -; d_gene: -
CDR3nt: TGTGCCAGCAGTCCCAGCGGGGGGGAGCAAGAGACCCAGTACTTC; CDR3aa: CASSPSGGEQETQYF; j_gene: TRBJ2-5; v_gene: TRBV27; abundance: -; d_gene: TRBD2
CDR3nt: TGTGCCAGCAGTGAACGCGGTGGCGGGTACAGCTCCTACAATGAGCAGTTCTTC; CDR3aa: CASSERGGGYSSYNEQFF; j_gene: TRBJ2-1; v_gene: TRBV6-1; abundance: -; d_gene: -
CDR3nt: TGTGCCAGCAGCCGCGGACAGTACACCGGGGAGCTGTTTTTT; CDR3aa: CASSRGQYTGELFF; j_gene: TRBJ2-2; v_gene: TRBV7-9; abundance: -; d_gene: -
CDR3nt: TGTGCCAGCAGTTACTCAGGACCGGGGGCTGAAGCTTTCTTT; CDR3aa: CASSYSGPGAEAFF; j_gene: TRBJ1-1; v_gene: TRBV6-5; abundance: -; d_gene: -
CDR3nt: TGCGCCAGCAGCAGGACAGGGGGTGACAATGAGCAGTTCTTC; CDR3aa: CASSRTGGDNEQFF; j_gene: TRBJ2-1; v_gene: TRBV4-3; abundance: -; d_gene: TRBD1
CDR3nt: TGCGCCAGCAGCACCCCGGGACTAGCGGGAATCTCCTACGAGCAGTACTTC; CDR3aa: CASSTPGLAGISYEQYF; j_gene: TRBJ2-7; v_gene: TRBV4-1; abundance: -; d_gene: TRBD2
CDR3nt: TGTGCCAGCAGCTTGTCTTCCGAGACCCAGTACTTC; CDR3aa: CASSLSSETQYF; j_gene: TRBJ2-5; v_gene: TRBV5-6; abundance: -; d_gene: -
CDR3nt: TGTGCCAGTCGGGACAGGGAAGGCCAGCCCCAGCATTTT; CDR3aa: CASRDREGQPQHF; j_gene: TRBJ1-5; v_gene: TRBV27; abundance: -; d_gene: TRBD1
CDR3nt: TGTGCCAGCAGGAGTCTTGGACTAACCTACGAGCAGTACTTC; CDR3aa: CASRSLGLTYEQYF; j_gene: TRBJ2-7; v_gene: TRBV28; abundance: few; d_gene: -
CDR3nt: TGTGCCAGCAGTTTACAGGGGGGCTCCTACAATGAGCAGTTCTTC; CDR3aa: CASSLQGGSYNEQFF; j_gene: TRBJ2-1; v_gene: TRBV27; abundance: -; d_gene: -
CDR3nt: TGTGCCAGCAGCTTAGAGCCTGAGGGAAGAGAGGGCTACACCTTC; CDR3aa: CASSLEPEGREGYTF; j_gene: TRBJ1-2; v_gene: TRBV7-9; abundance: -; d_gene: -
CDR3nt: TGTGCCACCAGCAGGGTCCCAGGGAACACTGAAGCTTTCTTT; CDR3aa: CATSRVPGNTEAFF; j_gene: TRBJ1-1; v_gene: TRBV15; abundance: -; d_gene: -
CDR3nt: TGTGCCATCAGTGGTTCAGGCGGGAACGAGGACTACACCTTC; CDR3aa: CAISGSGGNEDYTF; j_gene: TRBJ1-2; v_gene: TRBV10-3; abundance: few; d_gene: -
CDR3nt: TGTGCCAGCAGTTACGACAGGACTAACTATGGCTACACCTTC; CDR3aa: CASSYDRTNYGYTF; j_gene: TRBJ1-2; v_gene: TRBV6-5; abundance: -; d_gene: -
CDR3nt: TGTGCCATCAGTGAGGAGGCCTCTTTCTCCTACGAGCAGTACTTC; CDR3aa: CAISEEASFSYEQYF; j_gene: TRBJ2-7; v_gene: TRBV10-3; abundance: -; d_gene: -
CDR3nt: TGTGCCAGCAGTGAAGCGTTGACAGGGAATGAAGCTTTCTTT; CDR3aa: CASSEALTGNEAFF; j_gene: TRBJ1-1; v_gene: TRBV6-1; abundance: few; d_gene: TRBD1
CDR3nt: TGTGCCAGCAGCCTGATGACTAGCGGTCTCACAGATACGCAGTATTTT; CDR3aa: CASSLMTSGLTDTQYF; j_gene: TRBJ2-3; v_gene: TRBV7-8; abundance: -; d_gene: TRBD2
CDR3nt: TGTGCCAGCAGAGCAGGCGACAGAAACTATGGCTACACCTTC; CDR3aa: CASRAGDRNYGYTF; j_gene: TRBJ1-2; v_gene: TRBV2; abundance: -; d_gene: -
CDR3nt: TGTGCCAGCAGCCGGCATCCGGGACTAGCAGAGGATACGCAGTATTTT; CDR3aa: CASSRHPGLAEDTQYF; j_gene: TRBJ2-3; v_gene: TRBV4-2; abundance: -; d_gene: TRBD2
CDR3nt: TGTGCCAGCTCACTGGGACTAGCGGGATTCACCGGGGAGCTGTTTTTT; CDR3aa: CASSLGLAGFTGELFF; j_gene: TRBJ2-2; v_gene: TRBV18; abundance: -; d_gene: TRBD2
CDR3nt: TGTGCCAGCAGCGTAGGTGTGGGCAGCACCTACGAGCAGTACTTC; CDR3aa: CASSVGVGSTYEQYF; j_gene: TRBJ2-7; v_gene: TRBV9; abundance: -; d_gene: -
CDR3nt: TGTGCCAGCAGACAGGGAGGGAGGTGGAACGAGCAGTACTTC; CDR3aa: CASRQGGRWNEQYF; j_gene: TRBJ2-7; v_gene: TRBV27; abundance: -; d_gene: -
CDR3nt: TGTGCCAGCAGTTTTCTCGGGGCCTACGAGCAGTACTTC; CDR3aa: CASSFLGAYEQYF; j_gene: TRBJ2-7; v_gene: TRBV28; abundance: -; d_gene: -
CDR3nt: TGCGCCAGCAGCTTAGGGACTAGCGGGAGCACTCAAGAGACCCAGTACTTC; CDR3aa: CASSLGTSGSTQETQYF; j_gene: TRBJ2-5; v_gene: TRBV5-1; abundance: -; d_gene: TRBD2
CDR3nt: TGTGCCAGCAGCTTAGTGGTCGGGACAGCCGCAGATACGCAGTATTTT; CDR3aa: CASSLVVGTAADTQYF; j_gene: TRBJ2-3; v_gene: TRBV11-2; abundance: -; d_gene: TRBD1